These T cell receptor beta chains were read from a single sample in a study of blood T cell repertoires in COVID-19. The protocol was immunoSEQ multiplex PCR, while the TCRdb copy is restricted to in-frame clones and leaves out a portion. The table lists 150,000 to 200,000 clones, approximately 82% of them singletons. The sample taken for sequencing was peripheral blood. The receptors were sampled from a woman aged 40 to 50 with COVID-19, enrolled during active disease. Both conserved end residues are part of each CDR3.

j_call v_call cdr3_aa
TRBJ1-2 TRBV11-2 CASSSTAAKGYTF
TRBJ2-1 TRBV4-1 CASSQGPGGGYNEQFF
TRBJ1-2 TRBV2 CASSPGFVLQSYTF
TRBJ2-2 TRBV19 CASSIPAGRTGELFF
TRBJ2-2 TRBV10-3 CAISSPGQVTGELFF
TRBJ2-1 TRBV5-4 CASSLALASSYNEQFF
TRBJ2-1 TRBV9 CASSVGVVAGEYNEQFF
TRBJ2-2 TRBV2 CASSVQGKNTGELFF
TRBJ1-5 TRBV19 CASPFETDNSNQPQHF
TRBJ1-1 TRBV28 CASSPILRRRGAFF
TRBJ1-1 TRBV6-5 CASSLWPQVPEAFF
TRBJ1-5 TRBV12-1 CASSPALGDRGNQPQHF
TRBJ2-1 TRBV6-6 CASSRDRYYNEQFF
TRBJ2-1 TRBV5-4 CASSLAVGQGQFF
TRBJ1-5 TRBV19 CASTPSGNNQPQHF
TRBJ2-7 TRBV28 CASSFLGQNYYEQYF
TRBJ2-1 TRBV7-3 CASSHSPGGAGEQFF
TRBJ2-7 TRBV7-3 CASSLGAGVVYEQYF
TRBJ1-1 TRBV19 CASSPMGDTEAFF
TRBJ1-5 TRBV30 CAWSRVSPQHF
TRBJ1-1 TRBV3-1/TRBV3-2 CASSPGDGLNAFF
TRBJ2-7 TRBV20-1 CSARRTSEQYF
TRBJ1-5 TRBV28 CASSLAVWNQPQHF
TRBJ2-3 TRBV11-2 CASSFRTSGYTDTQYF
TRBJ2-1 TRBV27 CASSSSGNGGNEQFF
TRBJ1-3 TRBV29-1 CSVLRDSGNTIYF
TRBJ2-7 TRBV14 CASSWQGGTYEQYF
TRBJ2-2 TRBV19 CASSLTSGGTGELFF
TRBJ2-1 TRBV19 CASSRGTGLSEQFF
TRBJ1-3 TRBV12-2 CASRSPVGSPGNTIYF
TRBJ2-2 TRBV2 CASRTGQGANTGELFF
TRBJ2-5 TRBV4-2 CASSRSGTSGSTGETQYF
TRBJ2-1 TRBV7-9 CASSVDSYNEQFF
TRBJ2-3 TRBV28 CASSLRTSGRWTYF
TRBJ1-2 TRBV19 CASSPGQGAGGYTF
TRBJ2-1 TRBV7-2 CASSKEWTSGLREKQFF
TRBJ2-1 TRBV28 CASSLSLREQFF
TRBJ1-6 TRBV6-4 CASSDGGRNNSPLHF
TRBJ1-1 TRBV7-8 CASSSTVLTEAFF
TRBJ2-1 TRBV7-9 CASSLDAGLYNEQFF
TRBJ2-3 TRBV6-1 CASSDNARLAGWTDTQYF
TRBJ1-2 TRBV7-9 CASSSLQGEDGYTF
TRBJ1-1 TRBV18 CASSPTGQRDTEAFF
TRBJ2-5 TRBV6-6 CASRSTGQETQYF
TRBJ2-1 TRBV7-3 CASSSLPSGGAYNEQFF
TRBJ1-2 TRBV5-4 CASSLDFAEGYTF